This T cell receptor (beta chain) was recorded in a study of post-analysis software for immune sequencing data. Overall study: Relapsing-remitting, secondary progressive and progressive-relapsing multiple sclerosis courses were included.

The CDR3 is made up of 14 amino acids. Trimming at V came to 5 bases and at J to 2 bases, leaving 5 bases not matched to a gene. General study points: Elevated frequency relative to controls characterized roughly 5 TRBV segments in patients, TRBV5-6, TRBV5-1 and TRBV20-1 among them. People with multiple sclerosis had a significantly lower normalized Chao1 diversity than controls did.

cDNA libraries for TCR beta contained unique molecular identifiers. One entry per CDR3 protein results from TCRdb running MiXCR on the PCR reads. The sample shows hundreds of thousands of distinct CDR3 sequences, about 32% of them seen only once. On this clonotype: Its antigen is currently unknown.

The TCR sequence derives from a girl aged 5-17 years with multiple sclerosis. Sequencing was performed on blood. The chain is built from TRBV12-3 or TRBV12-4 and TRBJ2-5; 7 bases align to TRBD1. The CDR3 region is CASSPGQIQETQYF. The CDR3 nucleotides are TGTGCCAGCAGTCCGGGACAGATACAAGAGACCCAGTACTTC.